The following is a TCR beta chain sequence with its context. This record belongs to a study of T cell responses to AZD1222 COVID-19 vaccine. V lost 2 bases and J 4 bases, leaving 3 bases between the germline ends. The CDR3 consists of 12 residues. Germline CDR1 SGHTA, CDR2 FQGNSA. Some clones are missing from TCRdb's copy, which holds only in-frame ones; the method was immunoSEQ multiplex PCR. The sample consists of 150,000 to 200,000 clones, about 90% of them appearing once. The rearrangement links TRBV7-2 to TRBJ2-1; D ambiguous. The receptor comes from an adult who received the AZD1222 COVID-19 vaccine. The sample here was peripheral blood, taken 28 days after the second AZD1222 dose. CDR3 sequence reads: CASSLLYNEQFF. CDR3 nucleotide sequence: TGTGCCAGCAGCTTACTATACAATGAGCAGTTCTTC. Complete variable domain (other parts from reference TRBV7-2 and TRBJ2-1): GAGVSQSPSNKVTEKGKDVELRCDPISGHTALYWYRQSLGQGLEFLIYFQGNSAPDKSGLPSDRFSAERTGGSVSTLTIQRTQQEDSAVYLCASSLLYNEQFFGPGTRLTVL.